The 25 T cell receptor beta chains given below trace back to one sample, sequenced in a study of blood T cell repertoires in COVID-19. Produced via immunoSEQ multiplex PCR; TCRdb's table is partial and in-frame only. The repertoire holds some 31,000 clones, with roughly 80% as singletons. The sample comprised peripheral blood. The receptors here all came from a man aged 65 to 85 with COVID-19, enrolled during active disease.

A single count supports this clone. The rearrangement uses TRBV6-6 and TRBJ1-1; TRBD1 matches 7 bases. The germline CDR1 and CDR2 sequences are MNHNY and SVGAGI (reference sequence). The CDR3 loop spans 15 amino acids. Losses at the gene ends were 4 bases for V and 6 bases for J; bases not matched to a gene: 11. CDR3 in DNA: TGTGCCAGCAGTTCCCGGGAGGGGGCTAGGTCTGAAGCTTTCTTT. Protein product: CASSSREGARSEAFF.

The rearrangement joins TRBV28 to TRBJ1-6; the D is unclear. The CDR3 consists of 13 residues. V lost 6 bases and J lost 7, with 10 bases in between. CDR1 is MDHEN, CDR2 SYDVKM, per germline. This chain's CDR3 is CASRSQFNSPLHF. CDR3 in DNA: TGTGCCAGCAGGTCCCAGTTCAATTCACCCCTCCACTTT.

The chain combines TRBV29-1 with TRBJ2-7, with 7 bases aligning to TRBD2. CDR3 length: 12 residues. Looked up from germline, CDR1 is SQVTM and CDR2 is ANQGSEA. J gave up 4 bases and V 6 bases, and 6 bases lay outside the gene matches. CDR3 sequence (DNA): TGCAGCGTGTGGGACTATTCTTACGAGCAGTACTTC. Protein product: CSVWDYSYEQYF.

The gene calls are TRBV30 and TRBJ1-4; TRBD1 aligns across 8 bases. V trimming: 5 bases; J trimming: 0 bases; junction bases outside the gene matches: 5. The germline gives CDR1 GTSNPN, CDR2 SVGIG (reference sequence). This CDR3 has 15 residues. CDR3 amino acids: CAWAETGATNEKLFF. Here the CDR3 DNA reads TGTGCCTGGGCCGAGACAGGGGCAACTAATGAAAAACTGTTTTTT.

The V call is TRBV9, the J call TRBJ2-7, with TRBD1 identical over 10 bases. This CDR3 spans 13 amino acids. The germline V gene has CDR1 SGDLS and CDR2 YYNGEE. V was pared by 8 bases and J by 5 bases, with 7 bases of the junction left unmatched. This CDR3 reads CASSGTGVNEQYF. Written as DNA, the CDR3 is TGTGCCAGTTCCGGGACAGGGGTTAACGAGCAGTACTTC.

This sequence joins TRBV7-3 and TRBJ2-7; 9 nucleotides align to TRBD2. CDR3 size: 14 residues. From germline, CDR1 is SGHTA and CDR2 FQGTGA. With V trimmed by 3 bases and J by 6 bases, 6 bases remained unmatched. This CDR3 is CASSFSGSSAEQYF. The CDR3 nucleotides read TGTGCCAGCAGCTTTAGCGGGAGCTCGGCCGAGCAGTACTTC.

The V gene is TRBV11-2, the J gene TRBJ1-3; D uncertain. This CDR3 has 14 residues. CDR1 is SGHAT and CDR2 is FQNNGV in the germline V gene. Trimming stripped 0 bases from V and 3 bases from J, with 6 bases between. The CDR3, as DNA: TGTGCCAGCAGCTTAGATCAGGATGGAAACACCATATATTTT. This sequence encodes CASSLDQDGNTIYF.

This clone was detected a few times. The V gene is TRBV27, the J gene TRBJ2-2; possible D gene TRBD2, 5 bases. V lost 3 bases, J lost 6 bases, and 23 bases lay in between. The CDR3 has 18 residues. The V gene's germline CDR1 is MNHEY and CDR2 SMNVEV (reference sequence). The CDR3 spells CASSFLRGGVGNAGELFF. The CDR3 DNA follows: TGTGCCAGCAGTTTCCTCCGGGGTGGGGTGGGCAACGCCGGGGAGCTGTTTTTT.

The chain has TRBV7-9 and TRBJ2-2; 10 nucleotides line up with TRBD1. Germline V gives CDR1 SEHNR, CDR2 FQNEAQ (reference sequence). After removal of 5 bases from V and 4 bases from J, the junction contained 10 bases not matched to a gene. This CDR3 comprises 17 residues. The CDR3 DNA follows: TGTGCCAGCAGCCATCCCGGGACAGGGGAAACCACCGGGGAGCTGTTTTTT. It translates to CASSHPGTGETTGELFF. Full variable domain (outside the CDR3, taken from reference TRBV7-9 and TRBJ2-2): DTGVSQNPRHKITKRGQNVTFRCDPISEHNRLYWYRQTLGQGPEFLTYFQNEAQLEKSRLLSDRFSAERPKGSFSTLEIQRTEQGDSAMYLCASSHPGTGETTGELFFGEGSRLTVL.

This clone was recorded only once. V gene TRBV28 combines with J gene TRBJ2-7; the match to TRBD2 covers 8 bases. Germline CDR1 reads MDHEN; CDR2 reads SYDVKM. This CDR3 is 14 amino acids long. Trimming took 6 bases from V and 0 from J; bases not matched to a gene: 4. In DNA, the CDR3 is TGTGCCAGCAGCCAACTAGCGGTCTCCTACGAGCAGTACTTC. This gives the protein CASSQLAVSYEQYF.

This clone was detected only a few times. The rearrangement links TRBV10-3 to TRBJ2-2, with TRBD2 identical over 16 bases. This CDR3 is built from 17 residues. The J segment lost 1 base and the V segment lost 9 bases, leaving 5 bases of the junction unmatched. Germline-derived CDR1 and CDR2 are ENHRY and SYGVKD. CDR3 sequence: CAMAGTSGRGNTGELFF. The CDR3 nucleotides read TGTGCCATGGCCGGGACTAGCGGGAGGGGGAACACCGGGGAGCTGTTTTTT.

The V call is TRBV28, the J call TRBJ1-3, with D unresolved. Germline V gives CDR1 MDHEN, CDR2 SYDVKM. Trimming shortened V by 2 bases and J by 5 bases, and 13 bases separated the two germline ends. This CDR3 has 15 amino acids. CDR3 amino acids: CASSLPERGRNTIYF. In DNA, the CDR3 is TGTGCCAGCAGTTTACCGGAACGCGGCCGAAACACCATATATTTT. Full variable domain (rest looked up from reference TRBV28 and TRBJ1-3): DVKVTQSSRYLVKRTGEKVFLECVQDMDHENMFWYRQDPGLGLRLIYFSYDVKMKEKGDIPEGYSVSREKKERFSLILESASTNQTSMYLCASSLPERGRNTIYFGEGSWLTVV.

In nucleotides, the CDR3 is TGTGCCAGCAGCCAAGATCGCCGGGGTGGCTACACCTTC. This translates into CASSQDRRGGYTF. The chain joins TRBV4-2 to TRBJ1-2; D is ambiguous. V lost 0 bases and J lost 7, with 9 bases in between. Germline CDR1 and CDR2: LGHNA and YNFKEQ. There are 13 residues in the CDR3.

This clone was found once. The V and J genes are TRBV7-2 and TRBJ1-2; maybe TRBD1 (6 bases). The CDR3 consists of 16 residues. CDR1 and CDR2 from the germline V gene are SGHTA and FQGNSA. Trimming cost V 5 bases and J 1 base, with 17 bases left between them. The DNA of the CDR3 is TGTGCCAGCAGCACGCGGGCGGGGGCGAATAACTATGGCTACACCTTC. Translated: CASSTRAGANNYGYTF.

V is TRBV30 and J is TRBJ1-2; maybe TRBD1 (6 bases). CDR1 and CDR2 from the germline V gene are GTSNPN and SVGIG (reference sequence). Trimming took 7 bases from V and 7 from J, leaving 28 bases between them. The CDR3 extends over 16 amino acids. CDR3 amino acids: CASDFSSAWGQRGYTF. The CDR3 DNA follows: TGTGCCTCGGATTTCAGCTCGGCTTGGGGGCAGCGTGGCTACACCTTC. The whole variable domain, filled in from reference TRBV30 and TRBJ1-2, reads SQTIHQWPATLVQPVGSPLSLECTVEGTSNPNLYWYRQAAGRGLQLLFYSVGIGQISSEVPQNLSASRPQDRQFILSSKKLLLSDSGFYLCASDFSSAWGQRGYTFGSGTRLTVV.

This clone has just one count. The CDR3 region is CASSLLAGENEQFF. The DNA of the CDR3 is TGTGCCAGCAGTTTACTAGCGGGAGAAAATGAGCAGTTCTTC. V is TRBV27 and J is TRBJ2-1; 10 bases match TRBD2. The length of the CDR3 is 14 residues. CDR1 is MNHEY and CDR2 is SMNVEV in the germline V gene (reference sequence). V lost 2 bases to trimming and J lost 7 bases; unmatched junction nucleotides: 2.

This chain links TRBV28 with TRBJ1-6, with TRBD1 matching over 9 bases. Germline assignment: CDR1 MDHEN and CDR2 SYDVKM. This CDR3 is built from 16 residues. Trimming cost V 4 bases and J 6 bases; bases outside gene matches: 7. The CDR3 sequence: CASSSTGGRLNSPLHF. The CDR3 DNA sequence: TGTGCCAGCAGTTCCACAGGGGGCAGGCTTAATTCACCCCTCCACTTT.

The chain joins TRBV7-9 to TRBJ1-1; 10 bases map to TRBD1. The CDR3 has 16 residues. CDR1 and CDR2 from the germline V gene are SEHNR and FQNEAQ (reference sequence). Germline trimming cut 5 bases from V and 0 bases from J; bases unmatched to any gene: 6. CDR3 nucleotides: TGTGCCAGCAGCCGGGACAGGGGATCAGTGAACACTGAAGCTTTCTTT. As protein: CASSRDRGSVNTEAFF.

The chain employs TRBV28 and TRBJ2-7, with D possibly TRBD1 on 6 matching bases. From germline, CDR1 is MDHEN and CDR2 SYDVKM. V was shortened by 5 bases and J by 4 bases, with 15 bases between the two germline ends. The CDR3 loop spans 14 amino acids. This CDR3 is CASSTLGQSYEQYF. In DNA form, the CDR3 reads TGTGCCAGCAGTACCCTAGGACAGAGTTACGAGCAGTACTTC.

The gene calls are TRBV7-2 and TRBJ1-2; D not resolved. Trimming pared 0 bases from V and 8 bases from J, leaving 13 bases between. This CDR3 is 14 amino acids long. Germline CDR1 and CDR2: SGHTA and FQGNSA. In DNA, the CDR3 is TGTGCCAGCAGCTTAGCATACACGGGTGGGGGCTACACCTTC. Amino acids: CASSLAYTGGGYTF.

The chain employs TRBV12-3 or TRBV12-4 and TRBJ1-1; possibly TRBD1 for D (5 bases). Between the trimmed V and J ends, which lost 3 bases and 7 bases, there was a span of 12 bases. This CDR3 has 13 amino acids. The CDR3 is CASSLPGSSEAFF. The CDR3 DNA reads as TGTGCCAGCAGTTTGCCAGGGTCTAGTGAAGCTTTCTTT.

This rearrangement joins TRBV7-9 to TRBJ1-4, with 7 nucleotides matching TRBD1. The CDR3 sequence is 14 residues long. V gave up 5 bases and J gave up 4 bases; unmatched junction bases: 4. Germline V gene data show CDR1 as SEHNR and CDR2 as FQNEAQ (reference sequence). The CDR3 loop reads CASSPGGFNEKLFF. CDR3 DNA: TGTGCCAGCAGCCCAGGGGGGTTTAATGAAAAACTGTTTTTT. Full variable domain (rest looked up from reference TRBV7-9 and TRBJ1-4): DTGVSQNPRHKITKRGQNVTFRCDPISEHNRLYWYRQTLGQGPEFLTYFQNEAQLEKSRLLSDRFSAERPKGSFSTLEIQRTEQGDSAMYLCASSPGGFNEKLFFGSGTQLSVL.

The CDR3 loop is CASSLGGDEAFF. CDR3 in DNA: TGTGCCAGCAGTTTGGGGGGAGATGAAGCTTTCTTT. The genes are TRBV27 and TRBJ1-1; a possible D gene is TRBD1 (5 bases). The germline V gene has CDR1 MNHEY and CDR2 SMNVEV (reference sequence). The CDR3 covers 12 residues. V was shortened by 3 bases and J by 7 bases, with 9 bases between the two germline ends.

This clone has just one count. This sequence joins TRBV24-1 and TRBJ2-3; D remains unclear. The CDR3 consists of 12 residues. V was trimmed by 10 bases and J by 0 bases, leaving 7 bases between them. Germline loops: CDR1 KGHDR, CDR2 SFDVKD. The chain's CDR3 is CATATSTDTQYF. CDR3 nucleotide sequence: TGTGCCACGGCGACTAGCACAGATACGCAGTATTTT.

The V and J genes are TRBV27 and TRBJ1-6; D remains unclear. Trimming removed 7 bases from V and 10 bases from J, with 14 bases in between. Germline V gene lookup returns CDR1 MNHEY and CDR2 SMNVEV (reference sequence). This CDR3 spans 13 amino acids. The CDR3 sequence: CASKPPTQSPLHF. The CDR3, as DNA: TGTGCCAGCAAGCCCCCTACCCAATCACCCCTCCACTTT.